This TCR beta chain was sequenced during a study of blood T cell repertoires in COVID-19. Looking at the study overall: Specimens from acute and convalescent COVID-19 originated in the United States, Italy and Spain. Nucleic acid was either cDNA or gDNA, and it came from T cells, B-cell-depleted T cells, or PBMCs.

The V and J ends lost 4 bases and 2 bases respectively, with 9 bases between them. This CDR3 contains 14 residues. CDR1 SGHNT and CDR2 YENEEA come from the germline V gene. Some clones are missing from TCRdb's copy, which holds only in-frame ones; the method was immunoSEQ multiplex PCR. The sample records 25,000 to 35,000 clones, 75% to 90% being singletons. The chain carries TRBV11-3 and TRBJ2-1, with D tentatively TRBD2 (6 bases). Sequencing was carried out using peripheral blood. This sequence was found in a human donor in a cohort sampled during active COVID-19. As DNA, the CDR3 is TGTGCCAGCAGCTCCGGGAGCGCCTACAATGAGCAGTTCTTC. It codes for CASSSGSAYNEQFF.